This T cell receptor (beta chain) was found in a study of T cell repertoires in cytomegalovirus infection. Study-level background: Public TCR beta signatures were indicative of both CMV infection and a matching HLA type.

TCRdb processed the reads anew with MiXCR; each CDR3 protein has one entry. The table records 70,000 to 75,000 distinct CDR3 sequences, about 4% of them present only once. In its sample, this clonotype was seen many times. Its matching antigen is unknown. Study observations and caveats: The ex vivo response was dominated by HLA-C-restricted CMV-specific TCR beta clonotypes. Totalled public TCR beta family frequency picked out people who carried CMV plus the relevant HLA.

This CDR3 region has 15 residues. Looked up from germline, CDR1 is MDHEN and CDR2 is SYDVKM. Germline trimming cut 5 bases from V and 6 bases from J; bases unmatched to any gene: 10. The chain is built from TRBV28 and TRBJ2-7, with 10 bases aligning to TRBD2. This sequence was found in a human donor in good health (CMV status not recorded). Some clones in this sample may be carry-over from other donors' samples. Sequenced input: PBMCs. In DNA form, the CDR3 reads TGTGCCAGCAGTCAACTAGCGGGGAAGCTGGGCGAGCAGTACTTC. This encodes CASSQLAGKLGEQYF. The full variable domain, in which reference TRBV28 and TRBJ2-7 provide the parts outside the CDR3, is DVKVTQSSRYLVKRTGEKVFLECVQDMDHENMFWYRQDPGLGLRLIYFSYDVKMKEKGDIPEGYSVSREKKERFSLILESASTNQTSMYLCASSQLAGKLGEQYFGPGTRLTVT.